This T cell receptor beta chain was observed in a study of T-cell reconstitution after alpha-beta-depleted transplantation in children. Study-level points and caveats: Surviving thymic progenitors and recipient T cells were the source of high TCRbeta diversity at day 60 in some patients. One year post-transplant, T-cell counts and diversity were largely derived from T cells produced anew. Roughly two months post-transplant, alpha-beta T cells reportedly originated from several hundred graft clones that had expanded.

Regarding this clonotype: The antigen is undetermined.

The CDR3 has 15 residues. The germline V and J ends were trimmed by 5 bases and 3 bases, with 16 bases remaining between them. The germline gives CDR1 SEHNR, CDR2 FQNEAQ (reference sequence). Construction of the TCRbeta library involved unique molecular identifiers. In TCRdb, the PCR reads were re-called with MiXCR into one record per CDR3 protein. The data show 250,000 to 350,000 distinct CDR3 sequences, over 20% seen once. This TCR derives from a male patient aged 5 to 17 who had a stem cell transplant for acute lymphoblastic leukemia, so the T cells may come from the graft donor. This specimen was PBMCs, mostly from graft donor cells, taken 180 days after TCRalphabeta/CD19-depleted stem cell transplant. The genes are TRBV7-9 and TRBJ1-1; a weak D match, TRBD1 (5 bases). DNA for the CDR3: TGTGCCAGCAGCCCAGGGTGGGGGGGATACACTGAAGCTTTCTTT. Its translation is CASSPGWGGYTEAFF.